Below, 20 T cell receptor beta chains from the same sample are listed, as sequenced in a study of vaccination and CD4 T cells after COVID-19. Scientists ran DNA taken from cultured CD4+ T cells through the Oncomine TCR Beta short-read assay for sequencing. Using its own MiXCR run on the PCR reads, TCRdb lists one record per CDR3 protein. The table records 4,000 or so distinct CDR3 sequences, roughly 26% of them present only once. Treatment of the sample: roughly ten-day PBMC culture with coronavirus spike peptide pools or control peptides (ViraFEST assay). One should note that the unexposed donor's CD4+ T cells were collected before the COVID-19 pandemic (2011-2018). These receptors are not linked to any known antigen. Sequencing used CD4+ T cells from blood, cultured in vitro. Receptors were obtained from a human donor in good health.

The gene calls are TRBV30 and TRBJ2-2; either TRBD1 or TRBD2 may fit D (5 bases each). Germline CDR1 and CDR2: GTSNPN and SVGIG (reference sequence). The CDR3 totals 16 residues. Trimming stripped 3 bases from V and 1 base from J, with 15 bases between. CDR3 in DNA: TGTGCCTGGAGCCGGGGCACCAGACTGAACACCGGGGAGCTGTTTTTT. This encodes CAWSRGTRLNTGELFF.

The sample holds one count of this clonotype. The J gene is TRBJ2-1, the V gene TRBV5-1; TRBD1 aligns across 7 bases. CDR3 size: 13 residues. The trim removed 4 bases at V and 8 bases at J, leaving 6 bases unmatched. Germline-derived CDR1 and CDR2 are SGHRS and YFSETQ. CDR3 residues: CASSTRDSDEQFF. CDR3 sequence (DNA): TGCGCCAGCAGCACCCGGGACAGCGATGAGCAGTTCTTC.

DNA for the CDR3: TGCAGTGCTGGCGGCACAGGGGCAATTCCCTACGAGCAGTACTTC. Encoded protein: CSAGGTGAIPYEQYF. The gene calls are TRBV20-1 and TRBJ2-7; 7 bases are shared with TRBD1. This CDR3 has 15 residues. V was clipped by 5 bases and J by 2 bases; unmatched bases: 12. Germline CDR1 DFQATT, CDR2 SNEGSKA (reference sequence).

The chain links TRBV20-1 to TRBJ2-2; D call uncertain. The CDR3 extends over 15 amino acids. V lost 6 bases, J lost 4 bases, and 18 bases lay in between. In germline, CDR1 is DFQATT, CDR2 SNEGSKA (reference sequence). The CDR3: CSAPGVGRGTGELFF. CDR3 sequence (DNA): TGCAGTGCACCAGGAGTGGGCCGCGGCACCGGGGAGCTGTTTTTT.

In its sample, this clonotype was seen a few times. The genes are TRBV7-3 and TRBJ2-5; 9 bases are a match to TRBD1. The CDR3 extends over 16 amino acids. Germline V gene data show CDR1 as SGHTA and CDR2 as FQGTGA. After removal of 4 bases from V and 5 bases from J, the junction contained 11 bases not matched to a gene. The CDR3 DNA follows: TGTGCCAGCAGCTCAAAGGGACAGGGCGGCGGGGAGACCCAGTACTTC. This gives the protein CASSSKGQGGGETQYF.

This clonotype was counted only a few times. The chain combines TRBV4-1 with TRBJ1-2, with D perhaps TRBD1 (5 bases). The CDR3 covers 16 residues. The V end lost 0 bases, the J end lost 4 bases, and 15 bases lay between the germline ends. From germline, CDR1 is MGHRA and CDR2 YSYEKL. This CDR3 reads CASSQDRGGVGYGYTF. CDR3 in DNA: TGCGCCAGCAGCCAAGATCGCGGAGGGGTAGGCTATGGCTACACCTTC.

V is TRBV7-3 and J is TRBJ2-2, with D perhaps matching TRBD1 or TRBD2 (7 bases each). Germline values: CDR1 SGHTA, CDR2 FQGTGA. Trimming left V 4 bases short and J 4 bases short, with 31 bases between. This CDR3 spans 21 amino acids. In DNA, the CDR3 is TGTGCCAGCAGCTCCATCGGGGGGCAGGGGGGATTGAGTACGGGCACCGGGGAGCTGTTTTTT. It encodes CASSSIGGQGGLSTGTGELFF.

This clonotype has just a few counts. The V gene is TRBV21-1, the J gene TRBJ2-7. TRBV21-1 corresponds to a pseudogene. The CDR3 is made up of 13 amino acids. CDR3 in amino acids: CASSIDPSHEQYF. In DNA form, the CDR3 reads TGTGCCAGCAGCATCGACCCTTCTCACGAGCAGTACTTC.

The V gene is TRBV9, the J gene TRBJ2-5; 11 nucleotides agree with TRBD1. This CDR3 spans 15 amino acids. The germline gives CDR1 SGDLS, CDR2 YYNGEE. J lost 6 bases, V lost 3 bases, and 7 bases had no gene match. CDR3 loop: CASSEGGTGGKTQYF. CDR3 nucleotides: TGTGCCAGCAGCGAGGGAGGGACAGGGGGAAAGACCCAGTACTTC.

This clonotype has more than one count but fewer than ten. The chain is built from TRBV10-2 and TRBJ1-2, with 8 bases aligning to TRBD1. Germline lookup yields CDR1 WSHSY and CDR2 SAAADI. This CDR3 has 15 amino acids. Trimming cost V 0 bases and J 1 base; bases outside gene matches: 1. DNA for the CDR3: TGCGCCAGCAGTGAGTCGACAGGGGTTAACTATGGCTACACCTTC. It yields the protein CASSESTGVNYGYTF.

The rearrangement links TRBV29-1 to TRBJ1-2, with D tentatively TRBD1 (5 bases). This CDR3 region has 11 residues. The V gene lost 5 bases and the J gene lost 4 bases, with 8 bases spanning the gap. Germline CDR1 is SQVTM and CDR2 is ANQGSEA. The CDR3 bases are TGCAGCGTTCCAGACAGCTATGGCTACACCTTC. This encodes CSVPDSYGYTF.

The chain joins TRBV12-3 or TRBV12-4 to TRBJ2-7; 7 nucleotides line up with TRBD1. This CDR3 region has 15 residues. J lost 2 bases, V lost 4 bases, and 8 bases had no gene match. The CDR3 region has the DNA TGTGCCAGCAGTTGTCCCAACAGGGGAACCTACGAGCAGTACTTC. Its protein product is CASSCPNRGTYEQYF.

This clonotype was counted between two and nine times. The rearrangement joins TRBV20-1 to TRBJ1-6, with D unresolved. V dropped 3 bases and J dropped 0 bases, with 12 bases sitting between them. The CDR3 is 16 amino acids. Germline assignment: CDR1 DFQATT and CDR2 SNEGSKA (reference sequence). For the CDR3, the DNA is TGCAGTGCTAGTTCTTCCGGGGTCTCCTATAATTCACCCCTCCACTTT. Translated, it gives CSASSSGVSYNSPLHF.

The chain combines TRBV7-3 with TRBJ2-5; TRBD2 agrees at 7 bases. Trimming cost V 5 bases and J 5 bases; bases outside gene matches: 14. The CDR3 is 16 amino acids. Germline values: CDR1 SGHTA, CDR2 FQGTGA. The CDR3 bases are TGTGCCAGCAGCATCGGGGGTAGCGGGTTATTCGAGACCCAGTACTTC. Its translation: CASSIGGSGLFETQYF.

The chain recombines TRBV5-1 with TRBJ2-7; D not certain. V was cut by 4 bases and J by 2 bases, with 16 bases left in between. The CDR3 spans 15 residues. The germline gives CDR1 SGHRS, CDR2 YFSETQ. The CDR3 nucleotides read TGCGCCAGCAGCCCGGCGGTTGGGGTGGCCTACGAGCAGTACTTC. Translation gives CASSPAVGVAYEQYF.

This clonotype was counted between two and nine times. CDR3 amino acids: CASSPDMSGVGYTF. In DNA form, the CDR3 reads TGCGCCAGCAGCCCAGACATGTCGGGGGTTGGCTACACCTTC. V and J are TRBV4-1 and TRBJ1-2; possible D gene TRBD1, 5 bases. V was trimmed by 4 bases and J by 7 bases, leaving 16 bases between them. CDR3 length equals 14 residues. From germline, CDR1 is MGHRA and CDR2 YSYEKL.

The CDR3 DNA follows: TGCAGTGCTCCCCCTAGGGGGCAGCAAGAGACCCAGTACTTC. Its protein product is CSAPPRGQQETQYF. This rearrangement joins TRBV20-1 to TRBJ2-5; 7 bases match TRBD1. CDR3 length equals 14 residues. CDR1 DFQATT and CDR2 SNEGSKA come from the germline V gene (reference sequence). Trimming removed 5 bases from V and 2 bases from J; junction bases left unmatched: 8.

The chain carries TRBV18 and TRBJ2-3; 9 bases are a match to TRBD2. Germline V gene sequence: CDR1 KGHSH, CDR2 LQKENI. J gave up 3 bases and V 3 bases, and 10 bases lay outside the gene matches. CDR3 length: 17 amino acids. CDR3 residues: CASSPTVRTSETDTQYF. CDR3 DNA: TGTGCCAGCTCACCGACGGTAAGGACTAGCGAGACAGATACGCAGTATTTT.

The rearrangement uses TRBV7-2 and TRBJ1-3; D is uncertain. CDR1 is SGHTA and CDR2 is FQGNSA in the germline V gene. The CDR3 runs to 19 residues. Deletions cut 2 bases from V and 0 bases from J, with 20 bases between. CDR3 sequence: CASSLMIPKEVYSGNTIYF. CDR3 DNA: TGTGCCAGCAGCTTAATGATCCCTAAAGAGGTGTACTCTGGAAACACCATATATTTT.

The gene calls are TRBV5-5 and TRBJ1-5; no reliable D call. Trimming stripped 2 bases from V and 4 bases from J, with 10 bases between. Germline CDR1 SGHKS, CDR2 YYEKEE (reference sequence). The CDR3 length is 14 residues. As DNA, the CDR3 is TGTGCCAGCAGCTTCGTAGGCAGTAATCAGCCCCAGCATTTT. Protein product: CASSFVGSNQPQHF.